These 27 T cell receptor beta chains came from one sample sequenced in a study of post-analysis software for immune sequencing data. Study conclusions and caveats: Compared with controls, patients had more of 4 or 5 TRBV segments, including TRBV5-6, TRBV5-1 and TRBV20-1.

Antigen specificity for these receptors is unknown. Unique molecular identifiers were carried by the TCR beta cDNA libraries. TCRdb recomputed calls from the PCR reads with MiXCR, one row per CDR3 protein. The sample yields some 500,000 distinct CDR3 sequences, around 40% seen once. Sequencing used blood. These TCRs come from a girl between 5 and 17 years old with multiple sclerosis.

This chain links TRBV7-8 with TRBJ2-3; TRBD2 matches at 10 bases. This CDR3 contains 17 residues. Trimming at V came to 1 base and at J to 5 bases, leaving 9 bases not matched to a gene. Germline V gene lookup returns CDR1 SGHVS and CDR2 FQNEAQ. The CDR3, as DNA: TGTGCCAGCAGCTTAGTTTGGCTAGCGGGAGTGCGAGATACGCAGTATTTT. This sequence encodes CASSLVWLAGVRDTQYF.

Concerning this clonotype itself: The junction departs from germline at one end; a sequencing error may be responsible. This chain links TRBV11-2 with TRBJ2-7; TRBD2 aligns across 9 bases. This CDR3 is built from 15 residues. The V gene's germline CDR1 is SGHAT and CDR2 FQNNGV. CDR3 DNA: TGTGCCAGTAGCCCTAGCGGGGAGGCCTCCTTCGAGCAGTACTTC. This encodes CASSPSGEASFEQYF.

Written as DNA, the CDR3 is TGTGCCAGCAGCCAAGATGGGGTCAGGGGTGATGAGCAGTTCTTC. Translated: CASSQDGVRGDEQFF. V is TRBV4-2 and J is TRBJ2-1, with D perhaps TRBD1 (6 bases). Germline V CDR1 and CDR2: LGHNA, YNFKEQ. V lost 0 bases and J 8 bases, leaving 14 bases between the germline ends. The CDR3 contains 15 residues.

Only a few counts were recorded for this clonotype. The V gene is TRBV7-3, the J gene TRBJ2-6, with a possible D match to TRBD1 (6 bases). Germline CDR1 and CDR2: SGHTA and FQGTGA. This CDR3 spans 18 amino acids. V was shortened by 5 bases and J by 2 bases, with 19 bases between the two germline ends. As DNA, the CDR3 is TGTGCCAGCAGCAACAAAATACAGGGTGCGGCTGGGGCCAACGTCCTGACTTTC. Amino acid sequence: CASSNKIQGAAGANVLTF.

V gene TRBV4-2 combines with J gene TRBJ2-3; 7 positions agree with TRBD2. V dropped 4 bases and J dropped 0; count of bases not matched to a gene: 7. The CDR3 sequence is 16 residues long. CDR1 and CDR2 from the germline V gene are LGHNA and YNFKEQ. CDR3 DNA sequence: TGTGCCAGCAGCCTGAGGGGCGGGAGAAGCACAGATACGCAGTATTTT. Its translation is CASSLRGGRSTDTQYF.

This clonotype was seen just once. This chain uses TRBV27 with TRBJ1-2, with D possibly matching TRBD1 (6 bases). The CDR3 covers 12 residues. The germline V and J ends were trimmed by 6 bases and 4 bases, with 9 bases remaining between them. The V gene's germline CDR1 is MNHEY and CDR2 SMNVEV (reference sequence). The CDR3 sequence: CASRKGGYGYTF. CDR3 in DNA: TGTGCCAGCAGAAAGGGGGGCTATGGCTACACCTTC.

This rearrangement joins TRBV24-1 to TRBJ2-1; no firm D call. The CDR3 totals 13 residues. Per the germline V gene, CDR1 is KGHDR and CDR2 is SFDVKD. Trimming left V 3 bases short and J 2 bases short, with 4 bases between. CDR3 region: CATSDGTYNEQFF. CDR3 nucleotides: TGTGCCACCAGTGATGGTACCTACAATGAGCAGTTCTTC.

The CDR3 DNA is TGTGCCAGCAGTGAATTATTTTTAGGGACAGGAAAGAACACTGAAGCTTTCTTT. It codes for CASSELFLGTGKNTEAFF. This rearrangement joins TRBV25-1 to TRBJ1-1; 8 nucleotides align to TRBD1. Trimming cost V 1 base and J 1 base; bases outside gene matches: 11. The CDR3 is 18 residues long. CDR1 and CDR2 from the germline V gene are MGHDK and SYGVNS.

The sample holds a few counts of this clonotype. This CDR3 is CASSLRDRSNGYTF. CDR3 DNA: TGTGCCAGCAGCTTAAGGGACAGGTCGAATGGCTACACCTTC. The chain employs TRBV7-9 and TRBJ1-2, with TRBD1 identical over 8 bases. V shed 2 bases and J 6 bases; nucleotides not matched to a gene: 5. Germline V gene lookup returns CDR1 SEHNR and CDR2 FQNEAQ (reference sequence). The CDR3 totals 14 residues.

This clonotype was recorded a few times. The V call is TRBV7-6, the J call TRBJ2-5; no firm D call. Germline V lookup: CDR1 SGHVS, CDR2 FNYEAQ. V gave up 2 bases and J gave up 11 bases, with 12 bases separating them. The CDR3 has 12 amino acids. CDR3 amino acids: CASSLSDLEQYF. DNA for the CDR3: TGTGCCAGCAGCTTAAGCGATCTAGAGCAGTACTTC.

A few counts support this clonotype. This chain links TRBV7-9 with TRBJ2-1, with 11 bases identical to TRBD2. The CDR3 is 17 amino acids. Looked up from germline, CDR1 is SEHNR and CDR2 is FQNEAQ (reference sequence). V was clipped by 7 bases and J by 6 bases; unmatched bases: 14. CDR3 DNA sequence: TGTGCCAGCAACCCATTGGGCACTAGCGGGAGACGCAATGAGCAGTTCTTC. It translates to CASNPLGTSGRRNEQFF.

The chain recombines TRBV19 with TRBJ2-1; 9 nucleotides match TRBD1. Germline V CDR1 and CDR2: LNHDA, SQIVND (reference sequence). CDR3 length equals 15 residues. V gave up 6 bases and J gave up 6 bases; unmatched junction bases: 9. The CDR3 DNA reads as TGTGCCAGTAGCCATAAGGGGACAGGGTCCAATGAGCAGTTCTTC. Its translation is CASSHKGTGSNEQFF. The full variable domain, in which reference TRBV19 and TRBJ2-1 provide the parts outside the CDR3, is DGGITQSPKYLFRKEGQNVTLSCEQNLNHDAMYWYRQDPGQGLRLIYYSQIVNDFQKGDIAEGYSVSREKKESFPLTVTSAQKNPTAFYLCASSHKGTGSNEQFFGPGTRLTVL.

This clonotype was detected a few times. In nucleotides, the CDR3 is TGTGCCAGCAGCCAGGTATCTCGGGCTGAAGCTTTCTTT. It yields the protein CASSQVSRAEAFF. V and J are TRBV3-1 and TRBJ1-1; no reliable D call. This CDR3 is 13 amino acids long. Germline assignment: CDR1 LGHDT and CDR2 YNNKEL (reference sequence). V gave up 3 bases and J gave up 6 bases, with 11 bases separating them.

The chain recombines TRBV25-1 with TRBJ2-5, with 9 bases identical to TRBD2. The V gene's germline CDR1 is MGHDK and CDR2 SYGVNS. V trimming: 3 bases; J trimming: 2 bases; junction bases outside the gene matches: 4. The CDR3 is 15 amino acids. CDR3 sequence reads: CASSERLAGQETQYF. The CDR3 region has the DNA TGTGCCAGCAGTGAGAGGCTAGCGGGGCAAGAGACCCAGTACTTC.

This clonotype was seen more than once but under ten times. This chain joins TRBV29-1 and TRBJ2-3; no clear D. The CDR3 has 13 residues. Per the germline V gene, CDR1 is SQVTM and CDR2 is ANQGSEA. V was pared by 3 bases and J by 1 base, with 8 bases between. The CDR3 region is CSVEKGRTDTQYF. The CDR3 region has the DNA TGCAGCGTTGAGAAGGGTCGCACAGATACGCAGTATTTT.

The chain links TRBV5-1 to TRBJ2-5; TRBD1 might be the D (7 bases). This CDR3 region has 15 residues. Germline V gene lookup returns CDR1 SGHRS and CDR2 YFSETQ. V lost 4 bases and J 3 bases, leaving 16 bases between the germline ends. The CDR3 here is CASSLAPRGEETQYF. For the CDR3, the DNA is TGCGCCAGCAGCCTTGCCCCCAGGGGGGAAGAGACCCAGTACTTC.

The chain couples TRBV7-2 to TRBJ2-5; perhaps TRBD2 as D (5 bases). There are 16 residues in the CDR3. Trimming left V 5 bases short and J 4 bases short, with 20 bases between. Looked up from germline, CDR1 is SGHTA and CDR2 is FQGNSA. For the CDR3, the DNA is TGTGCCAGCAGCCCTGGACTTAATCATGGTCGAGAGACCCAGTACTTC. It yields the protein CASSPGLNHGRETQYF.

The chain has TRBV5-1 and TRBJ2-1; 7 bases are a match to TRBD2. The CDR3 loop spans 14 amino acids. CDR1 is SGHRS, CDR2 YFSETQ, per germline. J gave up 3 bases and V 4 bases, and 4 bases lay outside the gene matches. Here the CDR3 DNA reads TGCGCCAGCAGCAGGGACTACCACTACAATGAGCAGTTCTTC. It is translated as CASSRDYHYNEQFF.

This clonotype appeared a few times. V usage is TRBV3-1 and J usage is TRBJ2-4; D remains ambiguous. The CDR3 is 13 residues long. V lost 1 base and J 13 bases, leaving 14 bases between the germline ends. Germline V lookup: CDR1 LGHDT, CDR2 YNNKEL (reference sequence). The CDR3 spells CASSQGPFYGQYF. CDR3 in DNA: TGTGCCAGCAGCCAAGGTCCTTTCTACGGGCAGTACTTC.

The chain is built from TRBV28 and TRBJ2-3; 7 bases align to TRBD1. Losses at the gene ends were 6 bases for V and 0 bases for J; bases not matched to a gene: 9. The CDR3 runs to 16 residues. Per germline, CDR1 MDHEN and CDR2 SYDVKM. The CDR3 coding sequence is TGTGCCAGCAGCTCGACAGGGCCCTTTAGCACAGATACGCAGTATTTT. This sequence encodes CASSSTGPFSTDTQYF.

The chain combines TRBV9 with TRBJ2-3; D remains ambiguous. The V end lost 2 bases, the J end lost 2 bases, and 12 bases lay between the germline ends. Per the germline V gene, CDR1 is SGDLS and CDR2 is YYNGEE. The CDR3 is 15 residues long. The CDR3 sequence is CASSVGLSATDTQYF. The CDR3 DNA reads TGTGCCAGCAGCGTGGGGTTATCTGCCACAGATACGCAGTATTTT. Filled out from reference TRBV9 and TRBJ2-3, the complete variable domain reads DSGVTQTPKHLITATGQRVTLRCSPRSGDLSVYWYQQSLDQGLQFLIQYYNGEERAKGNILERFSAQQFPDLHSELNLSSLELGDSALYFCASSVGLSATDTQYFGPGTRLTVL.

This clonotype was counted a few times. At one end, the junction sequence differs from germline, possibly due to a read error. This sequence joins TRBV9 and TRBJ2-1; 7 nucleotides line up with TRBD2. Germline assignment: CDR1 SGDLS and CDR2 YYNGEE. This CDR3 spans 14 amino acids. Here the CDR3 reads CASSVSGMGNERFF. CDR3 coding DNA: TGTGCCAGCAGCGTAAGCGGGATGGGCAATGAGCGGTTCTTC. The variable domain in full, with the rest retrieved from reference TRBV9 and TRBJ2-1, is DSGVTQTPKHLITATGQRVTLRCSPRSGDLSVYWYQQSLDQGLQFLIQYYNGEERAKGNILERFSAQQFPDLHSELNLSSLELGDSALYFCASSVSGMGNERFFGPGTRLTVL.

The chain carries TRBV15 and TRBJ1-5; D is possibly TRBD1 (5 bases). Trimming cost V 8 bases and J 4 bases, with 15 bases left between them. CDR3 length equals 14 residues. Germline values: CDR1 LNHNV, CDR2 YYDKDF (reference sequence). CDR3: CATELGAENQPQHF. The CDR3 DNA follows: TGTGCCACCGAACTTGGGGCGGAAAATCAGCCCCAGCATTTT. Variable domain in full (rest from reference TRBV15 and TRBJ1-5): DAMVIQNPRYQVTQFGKPVTLSCSQTLNHNVMYWYQQKSSQAPKLLFHYYDKDFNNEADTPDNFQSRRPNTSFCFLDIRSPGLGDTAMYLCATELGAENQPQHFGDGTRLSIL.

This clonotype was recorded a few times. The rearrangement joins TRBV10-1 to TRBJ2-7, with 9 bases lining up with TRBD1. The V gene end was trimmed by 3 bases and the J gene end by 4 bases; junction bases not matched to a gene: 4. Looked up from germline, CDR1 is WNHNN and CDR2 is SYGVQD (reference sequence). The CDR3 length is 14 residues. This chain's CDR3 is CASSDSTGGYEQYF. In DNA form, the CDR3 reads TGCGCCAGCAGTGACTCGACAGGGGGGTACGAGCAGTACTTC.

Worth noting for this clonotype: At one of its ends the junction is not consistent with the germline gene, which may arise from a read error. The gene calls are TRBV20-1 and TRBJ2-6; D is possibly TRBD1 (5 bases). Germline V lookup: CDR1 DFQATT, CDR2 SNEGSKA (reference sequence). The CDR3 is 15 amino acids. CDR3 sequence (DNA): TGCAGTGCCTACCGGCGTGCCTCTGGGGCCAACGTCCCGACTTTC. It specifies CSAYRRASGANVPTF.

The CDR3 region is CASSGIGTGELFF. Written as DNA, the CDR3 is TGTGCCAGCTCAGGGATCGGCACCGGGGAGCTGTTTTTT. The chain couples TRBV12-3 or TRBV12-4 to TRBJ2-2; possible D gene TRBD1, 5 bases. CDR3 size: 13 residues. Trimming left V 8 bases short and J 4 bases short, with 11 bases between.

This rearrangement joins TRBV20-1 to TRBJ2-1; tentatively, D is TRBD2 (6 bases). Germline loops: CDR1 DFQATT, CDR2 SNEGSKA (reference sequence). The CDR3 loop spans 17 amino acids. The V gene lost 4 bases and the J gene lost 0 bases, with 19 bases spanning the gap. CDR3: CSAIENSGAVSYNEQFF. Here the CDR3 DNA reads TGCAGTGCTATAGAGAATAGCGGAGCGGTCTCCTACAATGAGCAGTTCTTC.